Below, one TCR beta chain is given with its context. Its specificity is unknown. These data are taken from a study of T cell responses to AZD1222 COVID-19 vaccine. Regarding the study as a whole: Seropositive AZD1222 recipients at baseline numbered only five or six.

Libraries were prepared by immunoSEQ multiplex PCR; TCRdb keeps only in-frame clonotypes and omits some of them. The sample includes roughly 180,000 clones, roughly nine tenths seen only once; the top ten take 6.9%. CDR1 is SEHNR and CDR2 is FQNEAQ in the germline V gene (reference sequence). After removal of 4 bases from V and 4 bases from J, the junction contained 4 bases not matched to a gene. CDR3 length equals 14 residues. The TCR comes from an adult in good health. This chain uses TRBV7-9 with TRBJ1-2, with TRBD1 matching 9 bases. The source material was peripheral blood, sampled on day 0 of AZD1222 vaccination. CDR3 in DNA: TGTGCCAGCAGCTCCGGGACAGGGACCTATGGCTACACCTTC. Its protein product is CASSSGTGTYGYTF.